This T cell receptor (beta chain) was recovered during a study of Tregs in tolerant kidney transplant recipients. In this sample, this clone turned up once. Germline CDR1 reads GTSNPN; CDR2 reads SVGIG (reference sequence). This CDR3 is built from 15 residues. V was pared by 0 bases and J by 7 bases, with 9 bases of the junction left unmatched. This table comes from immunoSEQ multiplex PCR, and its TCRdb copy is limited to in-frame clones, with some not included. The sample shows under 20,000 clones, 82% of them seen only once. The source material was Tregs from blood. The chain recombines TRBV30 with TRBJ1-2; 9 bases align to TRBD1. The receptor was derived from a human donor in good health. The DNA of the CDR3 is TGTGCCTGGAGTGTACCCCTACAGGGGGCTGGTGGCTACACCTTC. Translating gives CAWSVPLQGAGGYTF.